This passage covers 13 T cell receptor beta chains from one sample sequenced in a study of blood T cell repertoires in COVID-19. The repertoire was sequenced with immunoSEQ multiplex PCR; TCRdb's copy has only in-frame clones and lacks some. The sample carries almost 350,000 clones, 88% recorded once. Sequencing was performed on PBMCs or T cells enriched from blood (not recorded which). These receptors were obtained from a woman aged 30 to 39 who had been exposed to COVID-19.

The chain carries TRBV27 and TRBJ2-1; 9 bases are a match to TRBD1. The V and J ends lost 0 bases and 6 bases, in that order; junction bases with no gene match: 9. CDR1 MNHEY and CDR2 SMNVEV come from the germline V gene (reference sequence). The length of the CDR3 is 17 residues. CDR3 in DNA: TGTGCCAGCAGTTTATCGGGACAGGGATATTTACGCAATGAGCAGTTCTTC. Residues: CASSLSGQGYLRNEQFF.

The chain carries TRBV3-1 (or the pseudogene TRBV3-2) and TRBJ1-1; D perhaps matches TRBD1 (5 bases). The germline V gene has CDR1 LGHDT and CDR2 YNNKEL (reference sequence). The CDR3 runs to 14 residues. With 0 bases removed from V and 5 bases from J, the gap between germline ends came to 10 bases. CDR3: CASSQDWRGTEAFF. CDR3 coding DNA: TGTGCCAGCAGCCAAGACTGGAGGGGTACTGAAGCTTTCTTT.

The chain recombines TRBV3-1 (or the pseudogene TRBV3-2) with TRBJ1-5, with a possible D match to TRBD1 (6 bases). The CDR3 is 14 residues long. V was cut by 5 bases and J by 6 bases, with 14 bases left in between. Germline-derived CDR1 and CDR2 are LGHDT and YNNKEL (reference sequence). The CDR3 region is CASSYGGGGQPQHF. CDR3 in DNA: TGTGCCAGCAGCTACGGGGGAGGGGGTCAGCCCCAGCATTTT.

V usage is TRBV12-3 or TRBV12-4 and J usage is TRBJ1-5, with a weak D call TRBD1 (5 bases). The germline V and J ends were trimmed by 5 bases and 9 bases, with 14 bases remaining between them. CDR3 size: 13 residues. The CDR3 reads CASSPQGLGPQHF. DNA of the CDR3: TGTGCCAGCAGTCCTCAGGGTCTGGGGCCCCAGCATTTT.

V is TRBV6-6 and J is TRBJ1-4; a possible D gene is TRBD1 (6 bases). The CDR3 is 13 residues long. The V gene lost 8 bases and the J gene lost 8 bases, with 15 bases spanning the gap. Germline V gives CDR1 MNHNY, CDR2 SVGAGI (reference sequence). DNA for the CDR3: TGTGCCAGCGAAGGACAGAAACTAGAAAAACTGTTTTTT. This gives the protein CASEGQKLEKLFF.

The chain employs TRBV28 and TRBJ2-7, with D possibly matching TRBD2 (5 bases). The CDR3 loop spans 13 amino acids. In germline, CDR1 is MDHEN, CDR2 SYDVKM. V gave up 7 bases and J gave up 2 bases, with 12 bases separating them. The CDR3 region has the DNA TGTGCCAGCATAGGGAGTTGGCCCTACGAGCAGTACTTC. The encoded protein is CASIGSWPYEQYF.

V is TRBV28 and J is TRBJ2-3; 10 bases are a match to TRBD1. The germline V gene has CDR1 MDHEN and CDR2 SYDVKM. The junction had 2 bases not matched to a gene; V was cut back by 4 bases and J by 4 bases. The CDR3 extends over 14 amino acids. The CDR3 reads CASSYGTGADTQYF. The CDR3 DNA is TGTGCCAGCAGTTATGGGACAGGGGCAGATACGCAGTATTTT.

The chain recombines TRBV13 with TRBJ2-2; unclear D gene. Germline-derived CDR1 and CDR2 are PRHDT and FYEKMQ (reference sequence). The CDR3 sequence is 12 residues long. The germline V and J ends were trimmed by 4 bases and 6 bases, with 6 bases remaining between them. The chain's CDR3 is CASSSTPGELFF. The CDR3 coding sequence is TGTGCCAGCAGCTCGACACCCGGGGAGCTGTTTTTT.

The rearrangement uses TRBV9 and TRBJ2-2; the D gene is possibly TRBD2 (6 bases). This CDR3 has 15 residues. Trimming cost V 1 base and J 4 bases, with 11 bases left between them. Germline V gene lookup returns CDR1 SGDLS and CDR2 YYNGEE. As DNA, the CDR3 is TGTGCCAGCAGCGTACCCGTTAGCGGCACCGGGGAGCTGTTTTTT. This sequence encodes CASSVPVSGTGELFF.

This chain links TRBV2 with TRBJ1-2, with D hard to call. CDR3 length: 14 amino acids. Germline CDR1 is SNHLY and CDR2 is FYNNEI. Trimming removed 6 bases from V and 5 bases from J, with 16 bases in between. The CDR3 sequence is CASRQENQAYGYTF. The DNA for the CDR3 is TGTGCCAGCAGGCAGGAAAACCAGGCTTATGGCTACACCTTC.

The J gene is TRBJ2-7, the V gene TRBV6-5, with 8 bases identical to TRBD2. Germline values: CDR1 MNHEY, CDR2 SVGAGI. The CDR3 totals 15 residues. With 6 bases clipped from V and 2 bases from J, the junction kept 9 bases outside the gene matches. The chain's CDR3 is CASSTSGRNPYEQYF. CDR3 bases: TGTGCCAGCAGCACAAGCGGGAGAAATCCCTACGAGCAGTACTTC.

This clone was counted a single time. V usage is TRBV3-1 (or the pseudogene TRBV3-2) and J usage is TRBJ2-3; a possible D gene is TRBD1 (5 bases). CDR1 is LGHDT, CDR2 YNNKEL, per germline (reference sequence). The ends were cut back, 4 bases at V and 2 bases at J, with 13 bases in the middle. The CDR3 length is 15 residues. CDR3 nucleotides: TGTGCCAGCAGCCCTCTAGGGGCCCCCACAGATACGCAGTATTTT. This codes for CASSPLGAPTDTQYF.

This clone was picked up a small number of times. Here the CDR3 reads CASSAPDRGQAFF. The CDR3 bases are TGTGCCAGCAGTGCACCCGACAGGGGACAAGCTTTCTTT. This rearrangement joins TRBV28 to TRBJ1-1, with 8 bases lining up with TRBD1. CDR1 is MDHEN, CDR2 SYDVKM, per germline. The CDR3 is 13 amino acids. V lost 5 bases and J lost 9; bases outside the gene matches: 8.